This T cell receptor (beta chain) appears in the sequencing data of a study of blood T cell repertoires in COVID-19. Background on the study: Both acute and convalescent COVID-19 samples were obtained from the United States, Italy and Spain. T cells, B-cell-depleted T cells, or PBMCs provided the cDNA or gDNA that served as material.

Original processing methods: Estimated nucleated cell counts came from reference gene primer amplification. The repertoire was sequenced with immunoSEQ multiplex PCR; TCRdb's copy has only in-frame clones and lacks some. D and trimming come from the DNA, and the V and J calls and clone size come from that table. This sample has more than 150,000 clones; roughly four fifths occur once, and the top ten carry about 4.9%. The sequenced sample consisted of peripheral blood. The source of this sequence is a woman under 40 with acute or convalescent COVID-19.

CDR3: CASSGVRGGDYGYTF. Written as DNA, the CDR3 is TGTGCCAGCAGTGGTGTGAGAGGGGGAGACTATGGCTACACCTTC. The chain recombines TRBV7-2 with TRBJ1-2, with D tentatively TRBD1 (6 bases). This CDR3 has 15 residues. The germline CDR1 and CDR2 sequences are SGHTA and FQGNSA. The ends were cut back, 6 bases at V and 3 bases at J, with 17 bases in the middle. Filled out from reference TRBV7-2 and TRBJ1-2, the complete variable domain reads GAGVSQSPSNKVTEKGKDVELRCDPISGHTALYWYRQSLGQGLEFLIYFQGNSAPDKSGLPSDRFSAERTGGSVSTLTIQRTQQEDSAVYLCASSGVRGGDYGYTFGSGTRLTVV.